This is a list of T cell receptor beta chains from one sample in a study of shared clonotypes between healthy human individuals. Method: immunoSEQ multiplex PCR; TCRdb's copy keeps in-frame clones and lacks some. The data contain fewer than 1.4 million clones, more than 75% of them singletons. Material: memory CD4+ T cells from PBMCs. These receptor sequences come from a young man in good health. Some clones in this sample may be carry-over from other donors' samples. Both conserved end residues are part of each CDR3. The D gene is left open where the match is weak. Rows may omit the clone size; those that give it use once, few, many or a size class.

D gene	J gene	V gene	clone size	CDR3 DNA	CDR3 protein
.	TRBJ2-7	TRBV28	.	TGTGCCAGCAGTTTATTTGCGTCAGGGATCTACGAGCAGTACTTC	CASSLFASGIYEQYF
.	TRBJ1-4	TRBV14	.	TGTGCCAGCAGCCGAGACAGGCGCCCGAATGAAAAACTGTTTTTT	CASSRDRRPNEKLFF
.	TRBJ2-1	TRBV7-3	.	TGTGCCAGCAGCTTAGGCGGCTTCTCCTACAATGAGCAGTTCTTC	CASSLGGFSYNEQFF
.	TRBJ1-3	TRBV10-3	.	TGTGCCATCAAAGACAGTTCGAGGGGAAACACCATATATTTT	CAIKDSSRGNTIYF
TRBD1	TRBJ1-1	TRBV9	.	TGTGCCAGCAGCGACCGACAGGGACTACAGAACACTGAAGCTTTCTTT	CASSDRQGLQNTEAFF
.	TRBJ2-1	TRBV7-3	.	TGTGCCAGCAGCGCACTCACAGGGTCCAATGAGCAGTTCTTC	CASSALTGSNEQFF
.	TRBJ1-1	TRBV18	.	TGTGCCAGCTCGTTAGGGATGAACACTGAAGCTTTCTTT	CASSLGMNTEAFF
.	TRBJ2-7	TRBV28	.	TGTGCCAGCAGTCCTGGGACACCCAAGACCTACGAGCAGTACTTC	CASSPGTPKTYEQYF
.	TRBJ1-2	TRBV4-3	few	TGCGCCAGCAGCCAAGAGTCGGGGGCCTACTATGGCTACACCTTC	CASSQESGAYYGYTF
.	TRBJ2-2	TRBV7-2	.	TGTGCCAGCATCCCTCTCTCGGGGACCGGGGAGCTGTTTTTT	CASIPLSGTGELFF
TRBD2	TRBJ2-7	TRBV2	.	TGTGCCAGCTACAGCGGGAGCTACGAGCAGTACTTC	CASYSGSYEQYF
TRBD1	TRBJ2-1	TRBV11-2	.	TGTGCCAGCAGCCCGGGGTGGGACAGCCTTGAGTCCTACAATGAGCAGTTCTTC	CASSPGWDSLESYNEQFF
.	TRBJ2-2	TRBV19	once	TGTGCCAGTAGTGAACCATCCGACCCTACCGGGGAGCTGTTTTTT	CASSEPSDPTGELFF
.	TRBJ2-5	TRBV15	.	TGTGCCACCAGCAGTAGCGGTACAGCTCAAGAGACCCAGTACTTC	CATSSSGTAQETQYF
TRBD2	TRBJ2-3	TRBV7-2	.	TGTGCCAGCAGCGCCAGACTAGCGGGAGGTTCAGATACGCAGTATTTT	CASSARLAGGSDTQYF
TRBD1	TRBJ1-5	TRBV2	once	TGTGCCAGCAGGGCCGGACAGGGTGGCAATCAGCCCCAGCATTTT	CASRAGQGGNQPQHF
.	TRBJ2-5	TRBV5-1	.	TGCGCCAGCAGCGGGGAAGGCCGAGGGGAGACCCAGTACTTC	CASSGEGRGETQYF
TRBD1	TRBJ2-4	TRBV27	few	TGTGCCACTGCGACAGGGGGAAAAAACATTCAGTACTTC	CATATGGKNIQYF
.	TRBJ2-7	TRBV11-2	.	TGTGCCACCTCCGCCCTCTTGTCAGGGAACTACGAGCAGTACTTC	CATSALLSGNYEQYF
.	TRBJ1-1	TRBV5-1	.	TGCGCCAGCAGCCAAGGACAGAGTAACCCGATGAACACTGAAGCTTTCTTT	CASSQGQSNPMNTEAFF
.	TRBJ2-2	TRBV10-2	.	TGCGCCGCAGCAGTAAACGCCTTAACCGGGGAGCTGTTTTTT	CAAAVNALTGELFF
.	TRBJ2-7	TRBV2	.	TGTGCCAGCACCTCGGACCGTACCACCTTCTACGAGCAGTACTTC	CASTSDRTTFYEQYF
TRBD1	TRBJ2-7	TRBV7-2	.	TGTGCCAGCAGCTTCTCTTCGACAGGGACGTACGAGCAGTACTTC	CASSFSSTGTYEQYF
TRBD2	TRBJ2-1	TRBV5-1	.	TGCGCCAGCAGCCTGGATCCGGGACTAATTTACAATGAGCAGTTCTTC	CASSLDPGLIYNEQFF
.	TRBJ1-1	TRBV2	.	TGTGCCAGCAGTGGCAATGGAGTGAACACTGAAGCTTTCTTT	CASSGNGVNTEAFF
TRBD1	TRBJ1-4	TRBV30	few	TGTGCCTGGAGTGTACAGGGGGCAACTAATGAAAAACTGTTTTTT	CAWSVQGATNEKLFF
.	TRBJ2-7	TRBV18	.	TGTGCCAGCTCATCCACCTACGAGCAGTACTTC	CASSSTYEQYF
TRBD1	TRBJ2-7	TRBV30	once	TGTGCCTGGAGTGTACTATGGGACAGGGCACCCTACGAGCAGTACTTC	CAWSVLWDRAPYEQYF
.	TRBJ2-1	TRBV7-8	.	TGTGCCAGCAGCTTAGTGGGCAATGAGCAGTTCTTC	CASSLVGNEQFF
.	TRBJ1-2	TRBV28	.	TGTGCCAGCAGTCCGGCACAGGGAGGTGGCTACACCTTC	CASSPAQGGGYTF
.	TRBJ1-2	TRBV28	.	TGTGCCAGCAGTTGGGTGAGGCGACGGGGCTATGGCTACACCTTC	CASSWVRRRGYGYTF
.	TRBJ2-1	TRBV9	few	TGTGCCAGCAGCCCCCGGATCGACACCTACAATGAGCAGTTCTTC	CASSPRIDTYNEQFF
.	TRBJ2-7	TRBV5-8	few	TGTGCCAGCAGCGAGACCAGTAGCCGGAGCCTCTCCTACGAGCAGTACTTC	CASSETSSRSLSYEQYF
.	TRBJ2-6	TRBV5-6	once	TGTGCCAGCAGCTTGAACATTCTGAGCTCTGGGGCCAACGTCCTGACTTTC	CASSLNILSSGANVLTF
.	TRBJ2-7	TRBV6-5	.	TGTGCCAGCAGTTACTCAGCCCAGGAAGGCTACGAGCAGTACTTC	CASSYSAQEGYEQYF
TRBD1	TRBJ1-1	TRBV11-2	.	TGTGCCAGCACCCGAACAGGCGGGACAGGCTTGAACACTGAAGCTTTCTTT	CASTRTGGTGLNTEAFF
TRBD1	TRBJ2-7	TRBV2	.	TGTGCCAGCAGAATCCCAGGCCAGGGGGCCTACGAGCAGTACTTC	CASRIPGQGAYEQYF
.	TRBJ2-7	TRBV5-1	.	TGCGCCAGCAGCTTGGACCCTAGGACCTCCGCCGAGCAGTACTTC	CASSLDPRTSAEQYF
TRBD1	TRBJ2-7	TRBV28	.	TGTGCCAGCAGTTCTCCCGGGACAGGGGGCTACGAGCAGTACTTC	CASSSPGTGGYEQYF
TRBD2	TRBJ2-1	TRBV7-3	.	TGTGCCAGCAGCCCTGACTGGACTAGCGTAATCAATGAGCAGTTCTTC	CASSPDWTSVINEQFF